This T cell receptor (beta chain) was found in a study of cytomegalovirus exposure and HLA in healthy donors. With 60 Vbeta and 13 Jbeta primers, the PCR was carried out. Here immunoSEQ multiplex PCR was the method, and the copy in TCRdb shows in-frame clones only, minus some. The sample lists some 120,000 clones; 55% to 75% were seen once. The germline V gene encodes CDR1 MDHEN and CDR2 SYDVKM. The CDR3 has 13 amino acids. Trimming took off 8 bases at V and 3 bases at J, with 14 bases between the two ends. The chain links TRBV28 to TRBJ2-7; D unresolved. This receptor was taken from a man between 25 and 39 years old in good health and CMV-seropositive. The sample taken for sequencing was PBMCs. The CDR3 region has the DNA TGTGCCAGCCATGGGATCACAGACTACGAGCAGTACGTC. This codes for CASHGITDYEQYV.